The 11 T cell receptor beta chains listed next were all sequenced from one sample in a study of blood T cell repertoires in COVID-19. The protocol was immunoSEQ multiplex PCR, while the TCRdb copy is restricted to in-frame clones and leaves out a portion. Among about 300,000 clones listed, approximately 84% were seen once. Sequenced: PBMCs or T cells enriched from blood (not recorded which). The receptors were gathered from a young woman who had recovered from COVID-19.

The chain uses TRBV5-1 and TRBJ1-2; 7 bases align to TRBD1. J was trimmed by 0 bases and V by 4 bases; bases with no gene match: 6. CDR1 is SGHRS and CDR2 is YFSETQ in the germline V gene. The CDR3 sequence is 15 residues long. CDR3 region: CASSNYRGTNYGYTF. As DNA, the CDR3 is TGCGCCAGCAGCAACTACAGGGGTACTAACTATGGCTACACCTTC.

This chain links TRBV7-8 with TRBJ2-5, with 9 bases matching TRBD1. V lost 4 bases to trimming and J lost 5 bases; unmatched junction nucleotides: 11. The CDR3 has 16 residues. Germline-derived CDR1 and CDR2 are SGHVS and FQNEAQ. In nucleotides, the CDR3 is TGTGCCAGCAGCTGGCCCCCACAGGGGGCCTTGGAGACCCAGTACTTC. This translates into CASSWPPQGALETQYF.

The rearrangement uses TRBV27 and TRBJ2-1; possibly TRBD2 for D (6 bases). This CDR3 contains 14 residues. V lost 6 bases and J 6 bases, leaving 15 bases between the germline ends. Germline assignment: CDR1 MNHEY and CDR2 SMNVEV (reference sequence). The CDR3 spells CASRVLAGLNEQFF. Written as DNA, the CDR3 is TGTGCCAGCAGGGTCCTGGCGGGGCTCAATGAGCAGTTCTTC.

The V gene is TRBV12-3 or TRBV12-4, the J gene TRBJ2-1; weak D call: TRBD2 (6 bases). This CDR3 contains 12 residues. The V gene lost 6 bases and the J gene lost 9 bases, with 12 bases spanning the gap. The CDR3 reads CASSGGGLEQFF. DNA of the CDR3: TGTGCCAGCAGCGGGGGTGGACTTGAGCAGTTCTTC.

The chain carries TRBV5-1 and TRBJ1-1, with D possibly matching TRBD1 (5 bases). Trimming took 1 base from V and 0 from J, leaving 13 bases between them. The CDR3 length is 16 residues. Germline lookup yields CDR1 SGHRS and CDR2 YFSETQ. For the CDR3, the DNA is TGCGCCAGCAGCTTGACCTCACAGGTCATGAACACTGAAGCTTTCTTT. This encodes CASSLTSQVMNTEAFF.

The J gene is TRBJ1-1, the V gene TRBV5-1; no definite D call. V gave up 3 bases and J gave up 4 bases, with 10 bases separating them. There are 13 residues in the CDR3. The V gene's germline CDR1 is SGHRS and CDR2 YFSETQ. CDR3 residues: CASSSWTGTEAFF. The CDR3 DNA reads TGCGCCAGCAGCTCGTGGACTGGCACTGAAGCTTTCTTT. Full variable domain (remainder filled in from reference TRBV5-1 and TRBJ1-1): KAGVTQTPRYLIKTRGQQVTLSCSPISGHRSVSWYQQTPGQGLQFLFEYFSETQRNKGNFPGRFSGRQFSNSRSEMNVSTLELGDSALYLCASSSWTGTEAFFGQGTRLTVV.

In its sample, this clone was seen once. This rearrangement joins TRBV5-5 to TRBJ2-7; 7 positions agree with TRBD1. V lost 3 bases and J lost 6; bases outside the gene matches: 12. The germline V gene encodes CDR1 SGHKS and CDR2 YYEKEE (reference sequence). The CDR3 runs to 15 residues. CDR3 in DNA: TGTGCCAGCAGCTCTCGACAGGGCCCCGTTGGCGAGCAGTACTTC. It specifies CASSSRQGPVGEQYF. Full variable domain (outside the CDR3, taken from reference TRBV5-5 and TRBJ2-7): DAGVTQSPTHLIKTRGQQVTLRCSPISGHKSVSWYQQVLGQGPQFIFQYYEKEERGRGNFPDRFSARQFPNYSSELNVNALLLGDSALYLCASSSRQGPVGEQYFGPGTRLTVT.

V usage is TRBV4-2 and J usage is TRBJ2-5, with 9 bases aligning to TRBD2. Germline CDR1 and CDR2: LGHNA and YNFKEQ. The V gene end was trimmed by 1 base and the J gene end by 5 bases; junction bases not matched to a gene: 8. The CDR3 runs to 16 residues. The CDR3 is CASSQAVAGVSETQYF. CDR3 nucleotides: TGTGCCAGCAGCCAAGCGGTAGCGGGAGTATCGGAGACCCAGTACTTC.

This chain links TRBV3-1 (or the pseudogene TRBV3-2) with TRBJ2-3; D ambiguous. This CDR3 region has 15 residues. V lost 0 bases and J 2 bases, leaving 9 bases between the germline ends. Germline-derived CDR1 and CDR2 are LGHDT and YNNKEL (reference sequence). CDR3 sequence reads: CASSQDFPLTDTQYF. CDR3 bases: TGTGCCAGCAGCCAAGATTTCCCCCTCACAGATACGCAGTATTTT.

This chain uses TRBV19 with TRBJ1-5, with TRBD1 identical over 9 bases. Germline trimming cut 6 bases from V and 6 bases from J; bases unmatched to any gene: 12. The CDR3 consists of 16 residues. Germline CDR1 is LNHDA and CDR2 is SQIVND (reference sequence). The CDR3, as DNA: TGTGCCAGTAGCGCGACAGGGGGGGATGAAGGTCAGCCCCAGCATTTT. It codes for CASSATGGDEGQPQHF. Complete variable domain (other parts from reference TRBV19 and TRBJ1-5): DGGITQSPKYLFRKEGQNVTLSCEQNLNHDAMYWYRQDPGQGLRLIYYSQIVNDFQKGDIAEGYSVSREKKESFPLTVTSAQKNPTAFYLCASSATGGDEGQPQHFGDGTRLSIL.

The chain couples TRBV7-6 to TRBJ1-4; D remains ambiguous. Germline V gene lookup returns CDR1 SGHVS and CDR2 FNYEAQ. Trimming cost V 8 bases and J 12 bases, with 13 bases left between them. The CDR3 extends over 11 amino acids. In DNA, the CDR3 is TGTGCCAGCTACAGCGGTCGTGAACTGTTTTTT. Amino acid sequence: CASYSGRELFF.